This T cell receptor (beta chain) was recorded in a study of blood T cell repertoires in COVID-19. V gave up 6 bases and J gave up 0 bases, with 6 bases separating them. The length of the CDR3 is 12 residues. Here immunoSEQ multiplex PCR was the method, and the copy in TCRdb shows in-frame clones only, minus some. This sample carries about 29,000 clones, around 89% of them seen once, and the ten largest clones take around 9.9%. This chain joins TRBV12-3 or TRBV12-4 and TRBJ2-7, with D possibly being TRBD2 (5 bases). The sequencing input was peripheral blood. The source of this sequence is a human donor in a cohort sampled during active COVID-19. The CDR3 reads CASSGVSYEQYF. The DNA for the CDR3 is TGTGCCAGCAGCGGGGTCTCCTACGAGCAGTACTTC.